Described below is a single TCR beta chain sequence and its context. Germline CDR1 reads KGHSH; CDR2 reads LQKENI. Trimming stripped 3 bases from V and 4 bases from J, with 12 bases between. The CDR3 is 14 residues long. The sample comes from a study of blood T cell repertoires in COVID-19. For the study at large: In each case, the material was cDNA or gDNA derived from T cells, B-cell-depleted T cells, or PBMCs.

Profiling relied on immunoSEQ multiplex PCR, and the TCRdb table lists in-frame clones only, not all of them. This table holds 70,000 to 100,000 clones, around nine tenths found once. The origin of this receptor is a man of 80 years or more with active or convalescent COVID-19. The V and J genes are TRBV18 and TRBJ2-5; D is possibly TRBD2 (5 bases). Input material: peripheral blood. DNA for the CDR3: TGTGCCAGCTCACCGTCGCTAGCAGTAGAGACCCAGTACTTC. Translating it yields CASSPSLAVETQYF.